The text below deals with one TCR beta chain. The CDR3 extends over 16 amino acids. After removal of 5 bases from V and 4 bases from J, the junction contained 12 bases not matched to a gene. The germline gives CDR1 MNHEY, CDR2 SMNVEV (reference sequence). In the authors' methods: Estimated nucleated cell counts came from reference gene primer amplification. The method was immunoSEQ multiplex PCR; TCRdb's version includes in-frame clones alone and lacks a portion of them. That table furnishes V, J and clone size, whereas the DNA furnished D and trimming. The profile shows 250,000 or so clones, 70% to 90% of them singletons. The data belong to a study of blood T cell repertoires in COVID-19.

The chain is built from TRBV27 and TRBJ2-5; 8 bases are shared with TRBD2. The sequencing input was PBMCs or T cells enriched from blood (not recorded which). The receptor comes from a woman in her forties or fifties who had recovered from COVID-19. In DNA form, the CDR3 reads TGTGCCAGCAGTACCTATAGCGGGACCGCTAGAGAGACCCAGTACTTC. It yields the protein CASSTYSGTARETQYF.